The 17 T cell receptor beta chains presented below share a single source sample, sequenced in a study of blood T cells in healthy people across ages. A second about 6 to 12 cycle PCR used barcoded and J-beta primers. TCRdb reanalysed the 5' RACE reads using MiXCR and keeps one entry per CDR3 protein. The sample consists of over a million distinct CDR3 sequences, around 59% of them appearing once. Sequencing was performed on blood. All receptors come from a man between 18 and 35 years old in good health.

The chain recombines TRBV27 with TRBJ2-1; D may be TRBD1 (5 bases). Germline values: CDR1 MNHEY, CDR2 SMNVEV (reference sequence). This CDR3 comprises 12 residues. V lost 5 bases to trimming and J lost 8 bases, with 10 bases between them. The CDR3 loop is CASSRQFHEQFF. As DNA, the CDR3 is TGTGCCAGCAGTCGACAGTTCCATGAGCAGTTCTTC.

This rearrangement joins TRBV6-2 or TRBV6-3 to TRBJ2-1; 8 bases map to TRBD2. The CDR3 runs to 17 residues. V was pared by 2 bases and J by 9 bases, with 15 bases of the junction left unmatched. Germline-derived CDR1 and CDR2 are MNHEY and SVGEGT. For the CDR3, the DNA is TGTGCCAGCAGTTACGTTGCGGGGGCCTTTCGGGGGGGTGAGCAGTTCTTC. This translates into CASSYVAGAFRGGEQFF.

This clonotype was counted a few times. CDR3 nucleotides: TGCAGCGCTTACCGGGACAGGGCTCCCTACGAGCAGTACTTC. Amino acid sequence: CSAYRDRAPYEQYF. V and J are TRBV29-1 and TRBJ2-7, with 9 nucleotides matching TRBD1. The CDR3 runs 14 residues. V lost 7 bases, J lost 2 bases, and 9 bases stayed unmatched. The germline CDR1 and CDR2 sequences are SQVTM and ANQGSEA.

The V gene is TRBV10-3, the J gene TRBJ2-1, with TRBD2 matching over 11 bases. Trimming removed 5 bases from V and 5 bases from J; junction bases left unmatched: 5. The CDR3 is made up of 15 amino acids. CDR1 and CDR2 (germline): ENHRY, SYGVKD. This CDR3 reads CAISTGTSGDNEQFF. The CDR3 DNA sequence: TGTGCCATCAGTACCGGGACTAGCGGCGACAATGAGCAGTTCTTC.

In its sample, this clonotype was seen a few times. This chain links TRBV20-1 with TRBJ2-3; 8 positions agree with TRBD2. Germline CDR1 reads DFQATT; CDR2 reads SNEGSKA (reference sequence). The CDR3 length is 14 residues. V lost 6 bases, J lost 2 bases, and 7 bases stayed unmatched. CDR3 coding DNA: TGCAGTGCCCGGACTAGCCTTGACACAGATACGCAGTATTTT. Its protein is CSARTSLDTDTQYF.

V gene TRBV11-2 combines with J gene TRBJ2-1; the D gene is possibly TRBD1 (5 bases). V gave up 0 bases and J gave up 8 bases, with 14 bases separating them. This CDR3 comprises 15 residues. Germline values: CDR1 SGHAT, CDR2 FQNNGV. CDR3 sequence (DNA): TGTGCCAGCAGCTTAGATGTTATGGCAGGGTATGAGCAGTTCTTC. Amino acids: CASSLDVMAGYEQFF.

Concerning this clonotype: This is likely a read error, given that the CDR3 carries no conserved phenylalanine or tryptophan at its end. The CDR3 DNA sequence: TGCAGTGGCACGGAAGTAGGAGCCTACGAGCAGTACTCC. This sequence encodes CSGTEVGAYEQYS. The rearrangement links TRBV20-1 to TRBJ2-7, with no clear D. Germline values: CDR1 DFQATT, CDR2 SNEGSKA (reference sequence). Trimming shortened V by 7 bases and J by 2 bases, and 15 bases separated the two germline ends. The CDR3 is made up of 13 amino acids.

The chain combines TRBV6-6 with TRBJ1-2, with 9 bases lining up with TRBD1. Germline CDR1 and CDR2: MNHNY and SVGAGI (reference sequence). The CDR3 totals 15 residues. After removal of 7 bases from V and 5 bases from J, the junction contained 11 bases not matched to a gene. As DNA, the CDR3 is TGTGCCAGCACCCAAACAGGACAGGGGTCTTATGGCTACACCTTC. Translated, it gives CASTQTGQGSYGYTF.

V gene TRBV20-1 combines with J gene TRBJ1-2; maybe TRBD1 (5 bases). The germline gives CDR1 DFQATT, CDR2 SNEGSKA (reference sequence). The CDR3 is 14 amino acids. V shed 1 base and J shed 6 bases, with 15 bases lying between them. The CDR3 DNA reads as TGCAGTGCTAGAGCGGGACGGGTTAATCATGGCTACACCTTC. Protein: CSARAGRVNHGYTF.

V gene TRBV4-2 combines with J gene TRBJ2-3, with a possible D match to TRBD1 (5 bases). CDR3 size: 17 residues. With 0 bases removed from V and 3 bases from J, the gap between germline ends came to 16 bases. Germline CDR1 reads LGHNA; CDR2 reads YNFKEQ. CDR3 protein: CASSQEGGRTHTDTQYF. Written as DNA, the CDR3 is TGTGCCAGCAGCCAAGAGGGCGGACGGACACATACAGATACGCAGTATTTT.

The chain is built from TRBV2 and TRBJ2-5, with TRBD1 matching 9 bases. This CDR3 spans 18 amino acids. Germline values: CDR1 SNHLY, CDR2 FYNNEI. The V segment lost 7 bases and the J segment 0 bases; nucleotides outside the gene matches: 15. The CDR3 sequence is CASKEGQGFLSYQETQYF. The DNA for the CDR3 is TGTGCCAGCAAAGAAGGACAGGGGTTCCTATCGTACCAAGAGACCCAGTACTTC.

This clonotype has only a few counts. V and J are TRBV4-1 and TRBJ2-3; 9 bases are a match to TRBD2. V lost 9 bases to trimming and J lost 5 bases; unmatched junction nucleotides: 15. There are 16 residues in the CDR3. Germline CDR1 MGHRA, CDR2 YSYEKL. CDR3: CASHAVAGGFRDTQYF. The CDR3 DNA reads TGCGCCAGTCATGCCGTGGCGGGAGGGTTCAGAGATACGCAGTATTTT.

This clonotype was detected a few times. The rearrangement uses TRBV12-3 or TRBV12-4 and TRBJ1-6, with D tentatively TRBD1 (5 bases). Trimming left V 4 bases short and J 7 bases short, with 14 bases between. CDR3 size: 15 residues. The DNA of the CDR3 is TGTGCCAGCAGTTCAAAGGGACGGAAGAATTCACCCCTCCACTTT. It specifies CASSSKGRKNSPLHF.

This rearrangement joins TRBV3-1 to TRBJ2-1, with D possibly being TRBD2 (6 bases). The V gene's germline CDR1 is LGHDT and CDR2 YNNKEL (reference sequence). The length of the CDR3 is 14 residues. V lost 0 bases and J lost 6, with 9 bases in between. CDR3 in DNA: TGTGCCAGCAGCCAAGACCTAGCGCTCAATGAGCAGTTCTTC. Translation gives CASSQDLALNEQFF.

The gene calls are TRBV3-1 and TRBJ1-5, with D hard to call. Per germline, CDR1 LGHDT and CDR2 YNNKEL (reference sequence). The CDR3 extends over 15 amino acids. The V gene lost 1 base and the J gene lost 3 bases, with 10 bases spanning the gap. CDR3 nucleotide sequence: TGTGCCAGCAGCCAAGGGGAAGCTTACAATCAGCCCCAGCATTTT. Protein product: CASSQGEAYNQPQHF.

The chain couples TRBV7-2 to TRBJ2-7; D gene unclear. Germline V gene lookup returns CDR1 SGHTA and CDR2 FQGNSA. The V end was cut by 2 bases, the J end by 2 bases, with 7 bases between. CDR3 size: 13 residues. In DNA form, the CDR3 reads TGTGCCAGCAGCTTATTCCAGACCTACGAGCAGTACTTC. Its protein product is CASSLFQTYEQYF.

The rearrangement joins TRBV6-1 to TRBJ2-5, with 8 bases matching TRBD1. Germline V gene sequence: CDR1 MNHNS, CDR2 SASEGT. There are 16 residues in the CDR3. Trimming removed 6 bases from V and 4 bases from J; junction bases left unmatched: 13. The CDR3 sequence is CASRDREDVLSETQYF. CDR3 coding DNA: TGTGCCAGCAGGGACAGGGAAGATGTTTTGTCAGAGACCCAGTACTTC.